A single sample is the source of the 12 T cell receptor beta chains below, sequenced in a study of T cell responses to AZD1222 COVID-19 vaccine. Only in-frame clones appear in the TCRdb table, and some are missing; sequencing was by immunoSEQ multiplex PCR. This sample has 150,000 to 200,000 clones, with around 90% found just once. This material consisted of peripheral blood, taken on day 0 of AZD1222 vaccination. The receptors originated from an adult in good health.

V usage is TRBV10-3 and J usage is TRBJ2-5; 7 positions agree with TRBD1. Germline V gene lookup returns CDR1 ENHRY and CDR2 SYGVKD. The CDR3 is made up of 15 amino acids. V lost 4 bases and J lost 2; bases outside the gene matches: 7. The CDR3 here is CAISALQGTQETQYF. CDR3 coding DNA: TGTGCCATCAGTGCCCTACAGGGGACGCAAGAGACCCAGTACTTC.

The chain employs TRBV30 and TRBJ1-5; maybe TRBD1 (5 bases). Germline V gene data show CDR1 as GTSNPN and CDR2 as SVGIG (reference sequence). V was cut by 2 bases and J by 1 base, with 12 bases left in between. The CDR3 sequence is 15 residues long. Here the CDR3 reads CAWSPRGTSNQPQHF. CDR3 bases: TGTGCCTGGAGTCCCCGAGGGACGAGCAATCAGCCCCAGCATTTT.

The count of this clone is one. This chain links TRBV28 with TRBJ1-2; D perhaps matches TRBD1 (6 bases). The CDR3 has 13 residues. Trimming took off 6 bases at V and 5 bases at J, with 13 bases between the two ends. Germline CDR1 is MDHEN and CDR2 is SYDVKM. In DNA form, the CDR3 reads TGTGCCAGCAGCTTGGGACAATATTATGGCTACACCTTC. Its translation is CASSLGQYYGYTF.

The chain couples TRBV11-3 to TRBJ2-7; 7 positions agree with TRBD2. The CDR3 extends over 14 amino acids. Germline V CDR1 and CDR2: SGHNT, YENEEA. V gave up 5 bases and J gave up 1 base; unmatched junction bases: 5. CDR3 nucleotide sequence: TGTGCCAGCAGCCCGGGGGAGGGTTCCTACGAGCAGTACTTC. It translates to CASSPGEGSYEQYF.

This clone appeared a few times. The chain uses TRBV5-4 and TRBJ2-3, with D possibly matching TRBD2 (5 bases). Germline V gene data show CDR1 as SGHNT and CDR2 as YYREEE (reference sequence). This CDR3 is 15 amino acids long. Trimming stripped 0 bases from V and 3 bases from J, with 11 bases between. The DNA of the CDR3 is TGTGCCAGCAGCTTGGCGTTGGGCGGGACAGATACGCAGTATTTT. It yields the protein CASSLALGGTDTQYF.

This clone was seen a few times. The rearrangement uses TRBV9 and TRBJ1-6, with TRBD1 matching 7 bases. V shed 3 bases and J 7 bases; nucleotides not matched to a gene: 7. The CDR3 covers 15 residues. Germline V gives CDR1 SGDLS, CDR2 YYNGEE. The CDR3: CASSGQGVDNSPLHF. CDR3 DNA: TGTGCCAGCAGCGGACAGGGAGTAGACAATTCACCCCTCCACTTT.

The chain recombines TRBV2 with TRBJ2-7, with 8 bases fitting TRBD2. CDR1 and CDR2 from the germline V gene are SNHLY and FYNNEI. The CDR3 runs to 15 residues. V was clipped by 8 bases and J by 2 bases; unmatched bases: 11. CDR3 in DNA: TGTGCCAGCCAGTCCGCGGCGGGGGGTCCCTACGAGCAGTACTTC. Amino acid sequence: CASQSAAGGPYEQYF. Drawing the rest from reference TRBV2 and TRBJ2-7, the complete variable domain is EPEVTQTPSHQVTQMGQEVILRCVPISNHLYFYWYRQILGQKVEFLVSFYNNEISEKSEIFDDQFSVERPDGSNFTLKIRSTKLEDSAMYFCASQSAAGGPYEQYFGPGTRLTVT.

On this clone: In the same sample, other DNA sequences code for this CDR3. The chain carries TRBV10-3 and TRBJ2-1; no clear D. The CDR3 covers 13 residues. Trimming stripped 5 bases from V and 0 bases from J, with 5 bases between. Germline CDR1 is ENHRY and CDR2 is SYGVKD. The CDR3 region has the DNA TGTGCCATCAGTTGGGGCTCCTACAATGAGCAGTTCTTC. Translating it yields CAISWGSYNEQFF.

This clone was picked up one time. The chain couples TRBV30 to TRBJ2-7; possibly TRBD1 or TRBD2 for D (5 bases each). The CDR3 is made up of 12 amino acids. The germline V gene encodes CDR1 GTSNPN and CDR2 SVGIG (reference sequence). V lost 1 base, J lost 3 bases, and 7 bases lay in between. CDR3 bases: TGTGCCTGGAGTGGAGGGGTCTACGAGCAGTACTTC. Protein product: CAWSGGVYEQYF.

J is TRBJ2-7 and V is TRBV7-2; 8 bases agree with TRBD1. Germline V gene lookup returns CDR1 SGHTA and CDR2 FQGNSA. This CDR3 contains 14 residues. Trimming cost V 4 bases and J 1 base; bases outside gene matches: 3. CDR3: CASSYGTGSYEQYF. As DNA, the CDR3 is TGTGCCAGCAGCTACGGGACAGGATCCTACGAGCAGTACTTC.

The chain couples TRBV19 to TRBJ1-3, with D uncertain. Trimming left V 7 bases short and J 0 bases short, with 10 bases between. CDR1 and CDR2 (germline): LNHDA, SQIVND (reference sequence). The CDR3 consists of 14 residues. The DNA for the CDR3 is TGTGCCAGTAAGCCAGGCCCCTCTGGAAACACCATATATTTT. Its translation is CASKPGPSGNTIYF.

The genes are TRBV7-9 and TRBJ2-7, with D uncertain. The CDR3 length is 12 residues. V shed 1 base and J shed 7 bases, with 8 bases lying between them. CDR1 is SEHNR, CDR2 FQNEAQ, per germline (reference sequence). CDR3 DNA sequence: TGTGCCAGCAGCTTAGGCCTTTGGGAGCAGTACTTC. This encodes CASSLGLWEQYF.